What follows is one TCR beta chain and its context. Its antigen is not known. The sample belongs to a study of blood T cells in healthy people across ages. Regarding the study as a whole: TCR beta diversity per million T cells fell roughly linearly with age.

The germline V gene encodes CDR1 LNHNV and CDR2 YYDKDF (reference sequence). CDR3 length: 17 amino acids. V lost 0 bases, J lost 0 bases, and 4 bases stayed unmatched. The authors ran a second PCR of about 6 to 11 cycles using a sample-barcoded 5' primer and a J-beta primer mix. TCRdb fed the 5' RACE reads into MiXCR, producing one record per CDR3 protein. This table has 550,000 to 600,000 distinct CDR3 sequences, around half appearing once. Material: blood. This rearrangement joins TRBV15 to TRBJ2-2; 7 bases match TRBD1. This receptor was obtained from a man older than 75 in good health. The CDR3 sequence is CATSRDFGTANTGELFF. Written as DNA, the CDR3 is TGTGCCACCAGCAGAGATTTCGGGACAGCGAACACCGGGGAGCTGTTTTTT. Filled out from reference TRBV15 and TRBJ2-2, the complete variable domain reads DAMVIQNPRYQVTQFGKPVTLSCSQTLNHNVMYWYQQKSSQAPKLLFHYYDKDFNNEADTPDNFQSRRPNTSFCFLDIRSPGLGDTAMYLCATSRDFGTANTGELFFGEGSRLTVL.